The text below deals with one T cell receptor beta chain. The antigen remains undetermined. This specimen comes from a study of STAT5B mutations in CD4+ large granular lymphocyte leukemia. Study outcomes and limitations: Without HLA matching, higher CD4+ than CD8+ T-LGLL clonality could reflect small sample size.

Germline V gene sequence: CDR1 MGHDK, CDR2 SYGVNS. The V and J ends lost 6 bases and 1 base respectively, with 15 bases between them. The CDR3 is 15 residues long. The assay was run at survey level. Authors' processing steps: Lowest detectable productive clonotype frequency was 2.59 x 10-5. Clones were sequenced by immunoSEQ multiplex PCR, and TCRdb holds only the in-frame ones, with some missing. From that table come the V and J calls and clone size; the DNA was used to work out D and trimming. The sample shows roughly 19,000 clones, roughly three quarters of them seen only once. Controls came from buffy coats of healthy blood donors.

The source of this sequence is a human donor in good health. Material for sequencing was CD4+ T cells from blood buffy coats. This chain uses TRBV25-1 with TRBJ1-1, with no clear D. CDR3 nucleotide sequence: TGTGCCAGCAGCCCGCCGCGGCAGCAGAACACTGAAGCTTTCTTT. Translated, it gives CASSPPRQQNTEAFF.